This entry concerns a single TCR beta chain. Its antigen is not yet known. Base-call qualities are not available, and no considerably larger clone is one nucleotide away. The record originates from a study of blood T cell repertoires in COVID-19 (dated by TCRdb to the early 2020s). In terms of the full investigation: Samples covering the acute and convalescent phases of COVID-19 were provided by collaborators in the United States, Italy and Spain. A freely available public database, intended as a resource for researchers studying the immune response to SARS-CoV-2, is where the repertoires were released. The material from the prospective study consisted of cDNA or gDNA derived from T cells, B-cell-depleted T cells, or PBMCs. Where HLA class I and class II types were available, the types were taken from metadata supplied by the sample provider, not from assay-based typing. Deeply sampled blood TCRbeta repertoires from subjects exposed to, actively infected with, or recovered from COVID-19 were included in the dataset. The sample metadata nearly always contained a de-identified subject ID, COVID-19 status, age in years and sex. Samples came from the ongoing ImmuneRACE study (first 160 participants) plus 1,254 subjects from 6 global collaborators. Paper-wide results and their limitations: Clinical and demographic metadata were provided uncurated, with the amount varying by source and participant.

TCRbeta CDR3 regions were amplified from genomic DNA by means of the immunoSEQ Assay, a bias-controlled multiplex PCR. The original methods were these. The number of nucleated cells in each sample was estimated by amplification of reference gene primers within the assay. To quantify the absolute abundance of each unique TCRbeta CDR3 rearrangement, sequence reads were collapsed and filtered. For each sample, productive Simpson clonality was calculated by taking the square root of Simpson's diversity index across productive rearrangements. The immuneACCESS repertoire file appears here via TCRdb, limited to in-frame rearrangements. These files lack a portion of the clones; in checked studies, under half of the deficit traces to unresolved V genes, and the cause of the others is not known. That table furnishes V, J and clone size, whereas the DNA furnished D and trimming. This sample lists under 200,000 clones; more than 75% were detected once. 2.5% to 3% of the sample rests with the top ten.

One collaborating source in Seattle enrolled patients while the patients were actively infected and followed the patients over time throughout the course of disease. Whole blood was collected in K2EDTA tubes by collaborating institutions according to the institutions' own protocols. For TCRbeta analysis, collaborator samples were shipped as frozen whole blood, as isolated PBMCs, or as DNA extracted from either sample type. V is pared back by 0 bases and J by 4 bases, with 10 bases lying between the germline termini. The CDR3 goes from the cysteine to the phenylalanine over 14 residues. CDR3 DNA is the only sequence kept; it has 42 bases, read in frame from the first base. CDR1 and CDR2 are drawn from the germline V gene (reference sequence): SGHKS, YYEKEE.

Source material: peripheral blood. This clonotype was sampled from a woman older than 75 with COVID-19, enrolled during active disease. Recombination linked TRBV5-5 to TRBJ2-5; possibly the D gene is TRBD1, per 6 matching bases. The CDR3 region has the sequence CASSLGSRGETQYF. The DNA sequence follows: TGTGCCAGCAGCTTGGGTTCCAGGGGAGAGACCCAGTACTTC.